This T cell receptor (beta chain) was identified in a study of memory CD4+ T cells and cytomegalovirus serostatus. Single viable CD3+CD4+CD8-CD45RO+ cells were sorted as the memory CD4+ T cells. This CDR3 has 15 residues. V was cut by 0 bases and J by 3 bases, with 12 bases left in between. Looked up from germline, CDR1 is SGHKS and CDR2 is YYEKEE (reference sequence). Assay: immunoSEQ multiplex PCR; the TCRdb copy retains only in-frame clones and omits some. Among under 55,000 clones listed, around 82% were seen once. The chain carries TRBV5-5 and TRBJ1-2; D perhaps matches TRBD1 (6 bases). What was sequenced was memory CD4+ T cells from blood. The clonotype comes from an adult in good health and CMV-seropositive. CDR3 sequence (DNA): TGTGCCAGCAGCTTGGTAACAGGGAAGGACTATGGCTACACCTTC. Protein: CASSLVTGKDYGYTF.